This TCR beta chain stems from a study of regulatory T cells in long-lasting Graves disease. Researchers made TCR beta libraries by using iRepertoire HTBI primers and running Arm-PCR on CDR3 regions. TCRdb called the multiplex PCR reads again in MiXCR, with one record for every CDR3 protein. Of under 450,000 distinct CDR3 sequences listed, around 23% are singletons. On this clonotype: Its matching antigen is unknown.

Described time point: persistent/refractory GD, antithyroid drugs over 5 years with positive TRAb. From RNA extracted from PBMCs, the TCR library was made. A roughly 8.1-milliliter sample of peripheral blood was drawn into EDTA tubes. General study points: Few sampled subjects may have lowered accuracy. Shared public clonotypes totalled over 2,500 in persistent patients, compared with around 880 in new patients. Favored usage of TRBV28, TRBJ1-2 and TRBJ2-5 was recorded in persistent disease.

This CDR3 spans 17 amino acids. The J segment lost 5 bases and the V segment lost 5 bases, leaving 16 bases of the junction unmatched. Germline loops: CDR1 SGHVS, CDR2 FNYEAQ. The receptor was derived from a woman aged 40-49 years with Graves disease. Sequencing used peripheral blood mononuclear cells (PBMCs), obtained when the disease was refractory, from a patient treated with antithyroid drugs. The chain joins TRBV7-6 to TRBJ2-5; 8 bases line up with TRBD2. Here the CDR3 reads CASSPIKFSGRTETQYF. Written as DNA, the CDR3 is TGTGCCAGCAGCCCGATAAAATTCAGCGGGAGAACGGAGACCCAGTACTTC.